The 32 T cell receptor beta chains below all came from one sample that was sequenced in a study of T cell repertoires in cytomegalovirus infection. Each CDR3 protein is one row after TCRdb ran MiXCR on the reads. The sample has about 830,000 distinct CDR3 sequences, approximately 32% seen once; the top ten hold around 12%. These receptors are not linked to any known antigen. The sample was cultured CD8+ T cells from PBMCs, taken from culture after CMV antigen stimulation. All receptors derive from a human donor in good health (CMV status not recorded). Some clones in this sample may be carry-over from other donors' samples.

The J gene is TRBJ1-5, the V gene TRBV19; tentative D call: TRBD1 (5 bases). The CDR3 runs 15 residues. Trimming pared 8 bases from V and 0 bases from J, leaving 14 bases between. Germline CDR1 is LNHDA and CDR2 is SQIVND (reference sequence). This CDR3 reads CASSRVRDSNQPQHF. The CDR3 nucleotides read TGTGCCAGTTCCAGGGTTAGAGATAGCAATCAGCCCCAGCATTTT.

This clonotype has only a few counts. The rearrangement joins TRBV11-1 to TRBJ2-3; D is perhaps TRBD2 (6 bases). Trimming removed 1 base from V and 1 base from J, with 15 bases in between. The CDR3 spans 17 residues. CDR1 SGHAT and CDR2 FQDESV come from the germline V gene (reference sequence). The CDR3 nucleotides are TGTGCCAGCAGCTTAGGGGTCGGGAGTAAACGCACAGATACGCAGTATTTT. Encoded protein: CASSLGVGSKRTDTQYF.

The chain joins TRBV20-1 to TRBJ1-1, with 7 bases lining up with TRBD1. Germline CDR1 reads DFQATT; CDR2 reads SNEGSKA (reference sequence). The CDR3 is 10 amino acids. CDR3 residues: CRGGGVGAFF. The CDR3 bases are TGCCGAGGAGGGGGCGTCGGGGCTTTCTTT.

This clonotype turned up a few times. The chain recombines TRBV10-3 with TRBJ1-6; perhaps TRBD1 as D (5 bases). CDR1 and CDR2 from the germline V gene are ENHRY and SYGVKD. The CDR3 has 14 amino acids. Trimming shortened V by 10 bases and J by 1 base, and 11 bases separated the two germline ends. CDR3 DNA sequence: TGTGCCACCCAAGGGGAGTCCTATAATTCACCCCTCCACTTT. Translation gives CATQGESYNSPLHF.

This clonotype was counted ten times or more. The chain has TRBV7-8 and TRBJ2-3; the D call may be TRBD1 or TRBD2 (5 bases each). The germline gives CDR1 SGHVS, CDR2 FQNEAQ. Trimming cost V 7 bases and J 0 bases, with 17 bases left between them. The CDR3 runs to 16 residues. CDR3 residues: CASNLYGTTSTDTQYF. The CDR3 coding sequence is TGTGCCAGCAACCTCTACGGGACCACGAGCACAGATACGCAGTATTTT.

This clonotype was seen more than once but under ten times. The chain is built from TRBV2 and TRBJ2-2; D uncertain. Germline lookup yields CDR1 SNHLY and CDR2 FYNNEI. The CDR3 sequence is 12 residues long. Trimming left V 5 bases short and J 6 bases short, with 7 bases between. CDR3 sequence: CASSQMPGELFF. DNA of the CDR3: TGTGCCAGCAGTCAGATGCCCGGGGAGCTGTTTTTT. Full variable domain (missing parts from reference TRBV2 and TRBJ2-2): EPEVTQTPSHQVTQMGQEVILRCVPISNHLYFYWYRQILGQKVEFLVSFYNNEISEKSEIFDDQFSVERPDGSNFTLKIRSTKLEDSAMYFCASSQMPGELFFGEGSRLTVL.

The chain couples TRBV6-1 to TRBJ1-1; no reliable D call. Germline V gene sequence: CDR1 MNHNS, CDR2 SASEGT. The CDR3 consists of 15 residues. V shed 2 bases and J shed 3 bases, with 13 bases lying between them. In DNA, the CDR3 is TGTGCCAGCAGTGAATATCACACGCCGGACACTGAAGCTTTCTTT. It codes for CASSEYHTPDTEAFF.

The chain joins TRBV14 to TRBJ2-1, with D uncertain. V was trimmed by 0 bases and J by 6 bases, leaving 6 bases between them. Looked up from germline, CDR1 is SGHDN and CDR2 is FVKESK. The length of the CDR3 is 13 residues. The CDR3 nucleotides read TGTGCCAGCAGCCAAGATATTCTCAATGAGCAGTTCTTC. Protein sequence: CASSQDILNEQFF.

This clonotype was seen a single time. J is TRBJ2-7 and V is TRBV29-1; 7 bases match TRBD1. After removal of 5 bases from V and 3 bases from J, the junction contained 4 bases not matched to a gene. CDR3 length equals 12 residues. The germline CDR1 and CDR2 sequences are SQVTM and ANQGSEA. The CDR3 coding sequence is TGCAGCGTTCCGGGACAGAACTACGAGCAGTACTTC. Its translation: CSVPGQNYEQYF.

The V call is TRBV6-5, the J call TRBJ1-1; D may be TRBD1 (5 bases). The CDR3 covers 14 residues. Germline V gene data show CDR1 as MNHEY and CDR2 as SVGAGI. V dropped 6 bases and J dropped 3 bases, with 14 bases sitting between them. CDR3 sequence reads: CASRVWTRDTEAFF. In nucleotides, the CDR3 is TGTGCCAGCAGAGTGTGGACCAGGGACACTGAAGCTTTCTTT.

This clonotype was counted at least ten times. This chain links TRBV12-3 or TRBV12-4 with TRBJ2-7; 11 bases match TRBD1. This CDR3 has 15 amino acids. Germline trimming cut 5 bases from V and 3 bases from J; bases unmatched to any gene: 6. The CDR3 sequence: CASSLRGQGVYEQYF. CDR3 nucleotides: TGTGCCAGCAGTCTAAGGGGACAGGGGGTCTACGAGCAGTACTTC.

This rearrangement joins TRBV6-1 to TRBJ2-7, with 7 bases aligning to TRBD1. The CDR3 runs 14 residues. Germline trimming cut 0 bases from V and 4 bases from J; bases unmatched to any gene: 3. The V gene's germline CDR1 is MNHNS and CDR2 SASEGT. CDR3 amino acids: CASSEADRAYEQYF. For the CDR3, the DNA is TGTGCCAGCAGTGAAGCAGACAGGGCGTACGAGCAGTACTTC.

The chain recombines TRBV5-1 with TRBJ2-1; D is unresolved. V lost 4 bases to trimming and J lost 0 bases, with 8 bases between them. CDR3 length: 14 amino acids. Germline CDR1 is SGHRS and CDR2 is YFSETQ. The CDR3: CASSDSSSYNEQFF. In nucleotides, the CDR3 is TGCGCCAGCAGCGACTCCAGCTCCTACAATGAGCAGTTCTTC. Full variable domain (missing parts from reference TRBV5-1 and TRBJ2-1): KAGVTQTPRYLIKTRGQQVTLSCSPISGHRSVSWYQQTPGQGLQFLFEYFSETQRNKGNFPGRFSGRQFSNSRSEMNVSTLELGDSALYLCASSDSSSYNEQFFGPGTRLTVL.

Many counts were recorded for this clonotype. Here the CDR3 DNA reads TGTGCCAGCAGTTTCCCCCGGGACAGGGGGCCCTATAATTCACCCCTCCACTTT. Amino acids: CASSFPRDRGPYNSPLHF. J is TRBJ1-6 and V is TRBV28, with 12 positions matching TRBD1. The length of the CDR3 is 18 residues. V lost 3 bases and J lost 2; bases outside the gene matches: 5. Germline CDR1 reads MDHEN; CDR2 reads SYDVKM.

The rearrangement uses TRBV10-3 and TRBJ1-1; D gene unclear. Germline CDR1 reads ENHRY; CDR2 reads SYGVKD. CDR3 length: 14 residues. Trimming took off 8 bases at V and 1 base at J, with 14 bases between the two ends. This chain's CDR3 is CAIAVSKGNTEAFF. Here the CDR3 DNA reads TGTGCCATCGCCGTCAGTAAGGGGAACACTGAAGCTTTCTTT.

The chain uses TRBV6-1 and TRBJ1-1, with 7 bases aligning to TRBD1. V shed 2 bases and J 1 base; nucleotides not matched to a gene: 1. The CDR3 extends over 14 amino acids. Germline V CDR1 and CDR2: MNHNS, SASEGT. CDR3 in amino acids: CASSEQGGNTEAFF. The CDR3 DNA sequence: TGTGCCAGCAGTGAACAGGGGGGGAACACTGAAGCTTTCTTT.

To note about this clonotype: This could be a read error, since a much larger clone is one nucleotide away. J is TRBJ2-2 and V is TRBV7-2; 16 nucleotides agree with TRBD2. Germline lookup yields CDR1 SGHTA and CDR2 FQGNSA. Germline trimming cut 5 bases from V and 7 bases from J; bases unmatched to any gene: 7. This CDR3 contains 17 residues. The CDR3 bases are TGTGCCAGCAGCCCGGGACTAGCGGGGGGGCAAAACGGGGAGCTGTTTTTT. Translation: CASSPGLAGGQNGELFF.

This clonotype has a single count. The rearrangement links TRBV10-2 to TRBJ1-5, with no clear D. Germline V gene sequence: CDR1 WSHSY, CDR2 SAAADI. Trimming stripped 10 bases from V and 3 bases from J, with 10 bases between. CDR3 size: 12 residues. CDR3 sequence (DNA): TGCGCCACCGGACGGTCCAATCAGCCCCAGCATTTT. This translates into CATGRSNQPQHF.

This clonotype was observed a handful of times. The chain employs TRBV7-9 and TRBJ2-1; D gene unclear. V was trimmed by 5 bases and J by 4 bases, leaving 21 bases between them. The CDR3 sequence is 17 residues long. Germline loops: CDR1 SEHNR, CDR2 FQNEAQ (reference sequence). As DNA, the CDR3 is TGTGCCAGCAGCCTCCGGACGAGCCTTGTATCTTACAATGAGCAGTTCTTC. Translation: CASSLRTSLVSYNEQFF.

Of note for this clonotype: A junction end diverges from the germline sequence, so it may reflect a read error. This chain links TRBV7-9 with TRBJ2-1; TRBD1 might be the D (5 bases). CDR3 length: 16 residues. Germline assignment: CDR1 SEHNR and CDR2 FQNEAQ (reference sequence). The CDR3 loop reads CVSSLVGNLWGHEQFF. CDR3 nucleotide sequence: TGTGTCAGCAGCTTAGTTGGTAATCTTTGGGGCCATGAGCAGTTCTTC.

This rearrangement joins TRBV15 to TRBJ2-7; D uncertain. CDR3 size: 16 residues. CDR1 is LNHNV, CDR2 YYDKDF, per germline (reference sequence). Between the trimmed V and J ends, which lost 0 bases and 3 bases, there was a span of 15 bases. DNA for the CDR3: TGTGCCACCAGCAGAGATCTTAACGATAGATTCTACGAGCAGTACGTC. Amino acid sequence: CATSRDLNDRFYEQYV.

This clonotype was seen ten or more times. This chain connects TRBV7-8 to TRBJ2-2; possible D gene TRBD1, 6 bases. Germline-derived CDR1 and CDR2 are SGHVS and FQNEAQ. The CDR3 is 18 amino acids. Deletions cut 0 bases from V and 1 base from J, with 15 bases between. This CDR3 reads CASSLARIWTENTGELFF. CDR3 coding DNA: TGTGCCAGCAGCTTAGCGCGTATTTGGACAGAGAACACCGGGGAGCTGTTTTTT.

The chain recombines TRBV19 with TRBJ1-1; no firm D call. V was pared by 11 bases and J by 8 bases, with 18 bases between. CDR3 length equals 12 residues. The germline gives CDR1 LNHDA, CDR2 SQIVND (reference sequence). The CDR3 region is CASAGSPVEAFF. For the CDR3, the DNA is TGTGCCTCCGCCGGCAGTCCGGTCGAAGCTTTCTTT.

The chain employs TRBV12-3 or TRBV12-4 and TRBJ1-5, with TRBD1 identical over 7 bases. With 5 bases clipped from V and 6 bases from J, the junction kept 7 bases outside the gene matches. This CDR3 spans 14 amino acids. The CDR3 coding sequence is TGTGCCAGCAGTGACGCACAGGGGTCTCAGCCCCAGCATTTT. This sequence encodes CASSDAQGSQPQHF.

On this clonotype: A read error may be the cause here, since a much bigger clone is one base away. This chain links TRBV6-1 with TRBJ2-3, with 10 bases lining up with TRBD2. CDR3 size: 15 residues. J lost 4 bases, V lost 6 bases, and 7 bases had no gene match. Germline V gene sequence: CDR1 MNHNS, CDR2 SASEGT. The CDR3 sequence: CASRGASGRADTQYF. The CDR3 DNA is TGTGCCAGCAGGGGGGCTAGCGGGAGAGCAGATACGCAGTATTTT.

This clonotype was seen many times. The chain couples TRBV7-2 to TRBJ1-5, with 9 bases lining up with TRBD1. Germline CDR1 SGHTA, CDR2 FQGNSA. The CDR3 extends over 16 amino acids. The trim removed 1 base at V and 7 bases at J, leaving 8 bases unmatched. The CDR3 coding sequence is TGTGCCAGCAGCTTAGGGACAGGGGAAGATAACCAGCCCCAGCATTTT. The encoded protein is CASSLGTGEDNQPQHF.

The gene calls are TRBV7-9 and TRBJ2-1, with 7 bases aligning to TRBD1. CDR1 and CDR2 (germline): SEHNR, FQNEAQ (reference sequence). V was clipped by 5 bases and J by 0 bases; unmatched bases: 10. The CDR3 runs 17 residues. The CDR3 here is CASSHHPQGNSYNEQFF. Written as DNA, the CDR3 is TGTGCCAGCAGCCACCATCCACAGGGGAACTCCTACAATGAGCAGTTCTTC.

The V call is TRBV5-4, the J call TRBJ2-7, with D possibly matching TRBD2 (5 bases). Looked up from germline, CDR1 is SGHNT and CDR2 is YYREEE (reference sequence). Trimming stripped 3 bases from V and 2 bases from J, with 12 bases between. The CDR3 extends over 14 amino acids. Written as DNA, the CDR3 is TGTGCCAGCAGCTCTGATGCCGGGACCTACGAGCAGTACGTC. Amino acid sequence: CASSSDAGTYEQYV.

The genes are TRBV27 and TRBJ2-7, with 8 positions matching TRBD2. There are 13 residues in the CDR3. Germline CDR1 and CDR2: MNHEY and SMNVEV (reference sequence). With V trimmed by 4 bases and J by 6 bases, 5 bases remained unmatched. Here the CDR3 reads CASSSSGGAEQYF. DNA for the CDR3: TGTGCCAGCAGTTCCTCCGGGGGGGCCGAGCAGTACTTC.

This clonotype showed up many times. The chain has TRBV12-3 or TRBV12-4 and TRBJ1-2; unclear D gene. The V end was cut by 6 bases, the J end by 2 bases, with 22 bases between. There are 17 residues in the CDR3. The CDR3 is CASRQTPITEMNYGYTF. Here the CDR3 DNA reads TGTGCCAGCAGGCAGACTCCTATCACGGAGATGAACTATGGCTACACCTTC.

This clonotype was detected a few times. The chain recombines TRBV6-6 with TRBJ2-6, with D possibly matching TRBD1 (5 bases). With 2 bases removed from V and 4 bases from J, the gap between germline ends came to 12 bases. Germline V gives CDR1 MNHNY, CDR2 SVGAGI (reference sequence). There are 16 residues in the CDR3. The CDR3 here is CASSYGAQLGANVLTF. As DNA, the CDR3 is TGTGCCAGCAGTTACGGGGCCCAGTTAGGGGCCAACGTCCTGACTTTC.

This clonotype was detected ten times or more. The chain links TRBV12-3 or TRBV12-4 to TRBJ2-1; 10 nucleotides align to TRBD1. CDR3 length: 14 amino acids. The V gene end was trimmed by 7 bases and the J gene end by 8 bases; junction bases not matched to a gene: 8. The CDR3 sequence is CASTLGTGVDEQFF. For the CDR3, the DNA is TGTGCCAGCACCTTGGGGACAGGGGTGGATGAGCAGTTCTTC.